A single sample gave rise to the 5 T cell receptor beta chains below, sequenced in a study of OX40 agonist ivuxolimab in advanced cancers. TCRdb's table, derived via immunoSEQ multiplex PCR, lists solely in-frame clones and lacks some. The sample carries some 45,000 clones, around 92% recorded once. Specimen: CD4+ or CD8+ T cells sorted from blood, collected in a trial of the OX40 agonist ivuxolimab. These receptor sequences come from an adult with an advanced solid tumor such as melanoma, head and neck, liver or kidney cancer.

V and J are TRBV9 and TRBJ2-2; 9 nucleotides agree with TRBD2. The CDR3 is made up of 15 amino acids. Per the germline V gene, CDR1 is SGDLS and CDR2 is YYNGEE. V lost 2 bases, J lost 4 bases, and 3 bases stayed unmatched. This CDR3 is CASSVGGRGTGELFF. CDR3 DNA sequence: TGTGCCAGCAGCGTCGGCGGGAGGGGCACCGGGGAGCTGTTTTTT.

J is TRBJ2-1 and V is TRBV6-4, with D maybe TRBD2 (5 bases). The germline V and J ends were trimmed by 8 bases and 0 bases, with 20 bases remaining between them. There are 17 residues in the CDR3. Germline V gives CDR1 MRHNA, CDR2 SNTAGT. The chain's CDR3 is CASPLAYLRSSYNEQFF. The DNA for the CDR3 is TGTGCCAGCCCCCTAGCTTATCTCAGATCCTCCTACAATGAGCAGTTCTTC.

Only one count was recorded for this clone. J is TRBJ2-2 and V is TRBV27; 10 nucleotides align to TRBD2. Losses at the gene ends were 5 bases for V and 1 base for J; bases not matched to a gene: 1. CDR1 and CDR2 from the germline V gene are MNHEY and SMNVEV (reference sequence). This CDR3 has 15 amino acids. The CDR3 bases are TGTGCCAGCAGTGGACTAGCGGTGAACACCGGGGAGCTGTTTTTT. This sequence encodes CASSGLAVNTGELFF.

This sequence joins TRBV7-6 and TRBJ2-2; D is unresolved. Trimming cost V 1 base and J 6 bases, with 12 bases left between them. The CDR3 sequence is 15 residues long. The germline V gene has CDR1 SGHVS and CDR2 FNYEAQ. In DNA, the CDR3 is TGTGCCAGCAGCTTAGTAGAAGGGTACCCCGGGGAGCTGTTTTTT. Protein product: CASSLVEGYPGELFF.

The CDR3 loop is CAWSVTDLLETQYF. CDR3 DNA sequence: TGTGCCTGGAGTGTAACAGACTTGCTAGAGACCCAGTACTTC. The chain employs TRBV30 and TRBJ2-5; D not resolved. This CDR3 spans 14 amino acids. Germline CDR1 GTSNPN, CDR2 SVGIG (reference sequence). V lost 0 bases, J lost 4 bases, and 12 bases lay in between.